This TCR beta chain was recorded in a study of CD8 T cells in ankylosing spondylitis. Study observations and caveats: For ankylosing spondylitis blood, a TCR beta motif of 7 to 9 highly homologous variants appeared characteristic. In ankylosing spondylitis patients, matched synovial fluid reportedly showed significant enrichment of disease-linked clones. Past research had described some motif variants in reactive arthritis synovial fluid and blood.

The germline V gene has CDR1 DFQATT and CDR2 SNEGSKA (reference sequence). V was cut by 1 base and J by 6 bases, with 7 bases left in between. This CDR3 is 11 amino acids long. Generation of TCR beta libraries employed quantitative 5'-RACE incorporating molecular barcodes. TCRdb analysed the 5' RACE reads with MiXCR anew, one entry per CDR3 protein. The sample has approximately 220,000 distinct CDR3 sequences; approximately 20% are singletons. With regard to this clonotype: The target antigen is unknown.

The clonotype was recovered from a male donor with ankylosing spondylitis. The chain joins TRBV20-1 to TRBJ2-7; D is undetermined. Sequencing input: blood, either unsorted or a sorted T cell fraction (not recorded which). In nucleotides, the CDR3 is TGCAGTGCTAGAGGGGGTTTCGAGCAGTACTTC. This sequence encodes CSARGGFEQYF.